This entry is about one TCR beta chain. Its antigen is still unknown. The source of the sample is a study of pediatric ulcerative colitis. Findings and limits, study-wide: In rectum, acute severe colitis had expanded clones and less diversity.

Germline assignment: CDR1 MGHDK and CDR2 SYGVNS. This CDR3 is built from 14 residues. Trimming at V came to 3 bases and at J to 4 bases, leaving 2 bases not matched to a gene. During colonoscopy, one to two rectal pinch biopsies were collected. No immunosuppressive drugs were given to ulcerative colitis patients before diagnostic colonoscopy. Up to 500,000 reads were sequenced per sample. The table came from immunoSEQ multiplex PCR; TCRdb's copy has only in-frame clones and leaves some out. The sample has under 20,000 clones; about two thirds are singletons. This sequence originates from a girl aged 5 to 17 with moderate ulcerative colitis. The J gene is TRBJ2-3, the V gene TRBV25-1; 9 bases agree with TRBD2. The source material was gut tissue. CDR3 region: CASSDRTSADTQYF. The CDR3 nucleotides read TGTGCCAGCAGTGATAGGACTAGCGCAGATACGCAGTATTTT.